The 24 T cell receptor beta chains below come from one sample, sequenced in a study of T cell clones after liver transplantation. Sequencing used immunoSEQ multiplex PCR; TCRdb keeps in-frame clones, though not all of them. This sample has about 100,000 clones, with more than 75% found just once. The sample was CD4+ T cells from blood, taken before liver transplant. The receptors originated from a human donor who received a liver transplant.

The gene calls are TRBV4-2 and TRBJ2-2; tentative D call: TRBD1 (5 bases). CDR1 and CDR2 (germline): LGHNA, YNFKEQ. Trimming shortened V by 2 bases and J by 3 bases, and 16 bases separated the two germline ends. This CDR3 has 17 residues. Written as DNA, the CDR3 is TGTGCCAGCAGCCAACCGCAGGGCGGAGTGGACACCGGGGAGCTGTTTTTT. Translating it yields CASSQPQGGVDTGELFF.

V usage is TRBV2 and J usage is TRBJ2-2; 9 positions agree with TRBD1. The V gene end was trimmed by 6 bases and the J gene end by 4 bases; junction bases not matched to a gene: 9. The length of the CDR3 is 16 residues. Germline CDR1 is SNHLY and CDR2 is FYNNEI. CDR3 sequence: CASREDSTGGTGELFF. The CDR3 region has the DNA TGTGCCAGCAGGGAGGACTCGACAGGGGGCACCGGGGAGCTGTTTTTT.

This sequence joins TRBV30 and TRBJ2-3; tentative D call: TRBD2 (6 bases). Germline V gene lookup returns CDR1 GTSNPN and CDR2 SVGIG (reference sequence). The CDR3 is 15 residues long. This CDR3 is CGLRRDVFSTDTQYF. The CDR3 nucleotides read TGTGGCCTAAGGCGGGATGTGTTCAGCACAGATACGCAGTATTTT.

CDR3 DNA: TGTGCCAGCAGCCGCGGATCTTCGACGGACATCGCTGAAGCTTTCTTT. Protein sequence: CASSRGSSTDIAEAFF. V is TRBV5-8 and J is TRBJ1-1; D is possibly TRBD1 (5 bases). V was pared by 4 bases and J by 6 bases, with 22 bases between. The CDR3 is made up of 16 amino acids. Looked up from germline, CDR1 is SGHTS and CDR2 is YDEGEE.

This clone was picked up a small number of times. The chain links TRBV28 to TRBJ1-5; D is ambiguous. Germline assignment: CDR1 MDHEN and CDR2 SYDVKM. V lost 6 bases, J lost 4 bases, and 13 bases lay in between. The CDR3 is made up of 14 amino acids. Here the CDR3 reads CASRTDRLNQPQHF. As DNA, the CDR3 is TGTGCCAGCAGGACGGACCGCCTGAATCAGCCCCAGCATTTT.

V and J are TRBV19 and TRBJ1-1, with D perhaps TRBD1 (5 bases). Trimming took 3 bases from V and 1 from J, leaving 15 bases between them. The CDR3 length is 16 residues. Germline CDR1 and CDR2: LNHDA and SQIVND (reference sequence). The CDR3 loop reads CASSIGGSGRNTEAFF. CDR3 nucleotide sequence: TGTGCCAGTAGTATCGGGGGGAGCGGACGGAACACTGAAGCTTTCTTT. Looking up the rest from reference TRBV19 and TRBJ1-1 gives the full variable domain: DGGITQSPKYLFRKEGQNVTLSCEQNLNHDAMYWYRQDPGQGLRLIYYSQIVNDFQKGDIAEGYSVSREKKESFPLTVTSAQKNPTAFYLCASSIGGSGRNTEAFFGQGTRLTVV.

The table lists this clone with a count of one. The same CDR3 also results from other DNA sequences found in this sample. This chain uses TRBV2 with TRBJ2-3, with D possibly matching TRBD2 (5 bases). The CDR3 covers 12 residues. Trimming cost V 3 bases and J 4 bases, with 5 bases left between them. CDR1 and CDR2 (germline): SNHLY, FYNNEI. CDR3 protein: CASSEGADTQYF. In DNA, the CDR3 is TGTGCCAGCAGTGAGGGAGCAGATACGCAGTATTTT.

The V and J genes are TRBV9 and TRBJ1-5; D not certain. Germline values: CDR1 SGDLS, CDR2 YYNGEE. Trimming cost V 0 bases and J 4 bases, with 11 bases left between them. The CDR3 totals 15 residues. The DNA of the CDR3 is TGTGCCAGCAGCGTAGCACCCGGGAGAAATCAGCCCCAGCATTTT. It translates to CASSVAPGRNQPQHF.

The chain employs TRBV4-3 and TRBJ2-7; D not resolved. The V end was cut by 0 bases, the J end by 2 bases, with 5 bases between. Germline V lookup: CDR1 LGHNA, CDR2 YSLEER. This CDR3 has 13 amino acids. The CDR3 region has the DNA TGCGCCAGCAGCCAAGACCAAACCTACGAGCAGTACTTC. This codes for CASSQDQTYEQYF.

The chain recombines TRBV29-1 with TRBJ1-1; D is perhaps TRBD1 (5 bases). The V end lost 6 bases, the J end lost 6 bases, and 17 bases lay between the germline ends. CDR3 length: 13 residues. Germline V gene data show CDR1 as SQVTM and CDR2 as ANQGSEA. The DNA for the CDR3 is TGCAGCGTGGGGGACCATAAAATATCTGAAGCTTTCTTT. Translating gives CSVGDHKISEAFF.

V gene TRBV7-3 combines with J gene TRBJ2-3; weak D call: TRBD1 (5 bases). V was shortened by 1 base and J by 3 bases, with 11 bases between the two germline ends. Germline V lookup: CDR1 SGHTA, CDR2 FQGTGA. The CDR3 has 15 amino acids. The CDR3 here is CASSLNGARTDTQYF. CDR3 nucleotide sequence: TGTGCCAGCAGCTTAAATGGGGCGCGGACAGATACGCAGTATTTT. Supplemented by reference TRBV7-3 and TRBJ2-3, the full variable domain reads GAGVSQTPSNKVTEKGKYVELRCDPISGHTALYWYRQSLGQGPEFLIYFQGTGAADDSGLPNDRFFAVRPEGSVSTLKIQRTERGDSAVYLCASSLNGARTDTQYFGPGTRLTVL.

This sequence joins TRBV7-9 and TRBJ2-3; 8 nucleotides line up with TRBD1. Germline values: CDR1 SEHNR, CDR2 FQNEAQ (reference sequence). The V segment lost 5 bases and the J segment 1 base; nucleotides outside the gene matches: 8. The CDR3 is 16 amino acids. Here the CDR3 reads CASSPGQVLGTDTQYF. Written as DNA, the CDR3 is TGTGCCAGCAGCCCGGGACAGGTGCTTGGCACAGATACGCAGTATTTT.

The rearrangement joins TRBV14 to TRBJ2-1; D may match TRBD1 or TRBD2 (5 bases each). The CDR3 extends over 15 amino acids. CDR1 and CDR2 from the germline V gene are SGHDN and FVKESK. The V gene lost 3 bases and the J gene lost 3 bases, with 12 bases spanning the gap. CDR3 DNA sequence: TGTGCCAGCAGCCAGGGACCGCAACTCTACAATGAGCAGTTCTTC. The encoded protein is CASSQGPQLYNEQFF.

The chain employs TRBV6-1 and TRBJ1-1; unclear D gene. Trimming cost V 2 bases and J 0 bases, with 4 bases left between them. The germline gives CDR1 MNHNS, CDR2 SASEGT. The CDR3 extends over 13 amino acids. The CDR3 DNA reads TGTGCCAGCAGTGAAACAGTGAACACTGAAGCTTTCTTT. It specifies CASSETVNTEAFF.

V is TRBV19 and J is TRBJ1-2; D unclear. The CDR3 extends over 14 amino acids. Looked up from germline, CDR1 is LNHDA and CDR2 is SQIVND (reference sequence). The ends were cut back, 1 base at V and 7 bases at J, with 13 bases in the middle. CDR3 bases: TGTGCCAGTAGTATAGCGGGCAGATTAGGTGGCTACACCTTC. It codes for CASSIAGRLGGYTF.

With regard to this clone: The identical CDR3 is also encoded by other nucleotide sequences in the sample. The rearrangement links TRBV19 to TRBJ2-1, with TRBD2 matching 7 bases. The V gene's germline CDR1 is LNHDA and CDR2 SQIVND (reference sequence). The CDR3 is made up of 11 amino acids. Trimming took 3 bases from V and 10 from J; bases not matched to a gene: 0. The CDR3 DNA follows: TGTGCCAGTAGTATCGGGGGGGAGCAGTTCTTC. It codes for CASSIGGEQFF.

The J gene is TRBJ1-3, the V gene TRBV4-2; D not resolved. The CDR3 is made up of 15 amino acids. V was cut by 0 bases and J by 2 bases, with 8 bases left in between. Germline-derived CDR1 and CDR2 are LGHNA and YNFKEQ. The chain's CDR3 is CASSQDMGPGNTIYF. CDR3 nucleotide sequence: TGTGCCAGCAGCCAAGATATGGGTCCTGGAAACACCATATATTTT.

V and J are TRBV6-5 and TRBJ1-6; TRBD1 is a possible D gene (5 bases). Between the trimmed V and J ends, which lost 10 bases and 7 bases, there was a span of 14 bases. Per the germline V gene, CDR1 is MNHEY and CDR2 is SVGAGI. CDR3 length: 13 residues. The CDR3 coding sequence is TGTGCCACCTCCAGGGAGGGCAATTCACCCCTCCACTTT. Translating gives CATSREGNSPLHF.

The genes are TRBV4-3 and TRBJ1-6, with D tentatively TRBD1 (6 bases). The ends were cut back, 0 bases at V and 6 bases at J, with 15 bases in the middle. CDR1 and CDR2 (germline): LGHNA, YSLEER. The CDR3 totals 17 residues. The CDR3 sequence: CASSQEGGRVANSPLHF. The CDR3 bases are TGCGCCAGCAGCCAAGAGGGGGGCAGGGTCGCTAATTCACCCCTCCACTTT.

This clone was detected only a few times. The chain's CDR3 is CASSRIQGLGNTEAFF. The DNA of the CDR3 is TGTGCCAGCAGCCGGATACAGGGTTTAGGGAACACTGAAGCTTTCTTT. The chain recombines TRBV14 with TRBJ1-1, with D perhaps matching TRBD1 (6 bases). The CDR3 totals 16 residues. Trimming stripped 4 bases from V and 1 base from J, with 16 bases between. The germline V gene has CDR1 SGHDN and CDR2 FVKESK.

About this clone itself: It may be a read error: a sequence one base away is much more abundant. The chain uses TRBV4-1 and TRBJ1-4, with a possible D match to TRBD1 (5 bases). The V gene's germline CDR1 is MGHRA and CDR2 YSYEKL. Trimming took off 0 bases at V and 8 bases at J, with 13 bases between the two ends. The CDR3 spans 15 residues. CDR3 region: CASSQDRPGGEKLFF. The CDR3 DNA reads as TGCGCCAGCAGCCAAGACAGGCCGGGGGGAGAAAAACTGTTTTTT.

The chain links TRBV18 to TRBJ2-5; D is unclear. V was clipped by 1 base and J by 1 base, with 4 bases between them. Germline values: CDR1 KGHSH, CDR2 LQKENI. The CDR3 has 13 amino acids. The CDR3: CASSPQVQETQYF. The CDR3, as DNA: TGTGCCAGCTCACCACAGGTCCAAGAGACCCAGTACTTC.

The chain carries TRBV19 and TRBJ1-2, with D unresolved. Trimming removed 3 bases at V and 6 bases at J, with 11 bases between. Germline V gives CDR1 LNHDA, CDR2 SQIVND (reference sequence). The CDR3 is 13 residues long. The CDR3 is CASSIRGTHGYTF. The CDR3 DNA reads TGTGCCAGTAGTATTCGGGGAACTCATGGCTACACCTTC.

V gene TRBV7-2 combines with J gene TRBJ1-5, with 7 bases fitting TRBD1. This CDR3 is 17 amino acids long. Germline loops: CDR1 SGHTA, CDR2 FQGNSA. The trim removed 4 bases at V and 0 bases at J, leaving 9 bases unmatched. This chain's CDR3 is CASSYTGQKFSNQPQHF. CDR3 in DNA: TGTGCCAGCAGCTACACGGGACAGAAGTTTAGCAATCAGCCCCAGCATTTT.